This TCR beta chain was obtained from a study of CD8 T cells in Susac syndrome. Turning to this clonotype: The antigen remains undetermined.

General study points: Clonal expansion did not appear in Susac syndrome CD4+ T cell repertoires. The study conceded that its TCR sequencing and HLA analysis involved relatively few individuals.

The diagnostic criteria for definite or probable disease, as recently defined, were met by the patients with Susac syndrome. With random hexamers, reverse transcription was performed on roughly 0.45 to 1 ug of RNA. TCRdb re-called the immunoSEQ multiplex PCR reads with MiXCR, one entry per CDR3 protein. Of about 240,000 distinct CDR3 sequences in the sample, around 96% were seen once. The CDR3 has 14 residues. The V and J ends lost 6 bases and 6 bases, in that order; junction bases with no gene match: 6. The receptor was derived from a human donor with Susac syndrome. Sequencing was performed on CD4+ T cells from PBMCs. The rearrangement uses TRBV12-3 or TRBV12-4 and TRBJ1-5, with 9 bases lining up with TRBD1. DNA for the CDR3: TGTGCCAGCAGACCTGGACAGGGGTTTCAGCCCCAGCATTTT. It yields the protein CASRPGQGFQPQHF.